This TCR beta chain was captured in a study of shared clonotypes between healthy human individuals. TCRdb's table, derived via immunoSEQ multiplex PCR, lists solely in-frame clones and lacks some. The repertoire includes 2 million to 2.5 million clones, 90% to 96% of them detected once, and roughly 0.13% sits in the top ten. V was shortened by 1 base and J by 3 bases, with 10 bases between the two germline ends. Germline V lookup: CDR1 SNHLY, CDR2 FYNNEI. The CDR3 has 15 amino acids. This clone was detected only once. This TCR was recovered from a man younger than 30 in good health. The sequenced sample was naive CD4+ T cells sorted from blood. Subset defined: CD45RA+ positively selected. This chain joins TRBV2 and TRBJ2-4; perhaps D is TRBD1 or TRBD2 (5 bases each). The CDR3 region has the DNA TGTGCCAGCAGTGAAGGAGGGGTGGTCAAAAACATTCAGTACTTC. Protein: CASSEGGVVKNIQYF.